These 4 T cell receptor beta chains were sequenced from one sample in a study of blood T cell repertoires in COVID-19. Sequenced by immunoSEQ multiplex PCR; TCRdb stores in-frame clones only, minus some. The sample includes 110,000 or so clones, roughly 85% of them seen just once. Sequenced: peripheral blood. These receptors were taken from a woman older than 75 with acute or convalescent COVID-19.

This clone has more than one count but fewer than ten. V gene TRBV6-2 or TRBV6-3 combines with J gene TRBJ1-1, with D perhaps TRBD1 (6 bases). V lost 5 bases, J lost 3 bases, and 10 bases lay in between. Germline lookup yields CDR1 MNHEY and CDR2 SVGEGT. This CDR3 is built from 13 residues. CDR3 sequence (DNA): TGTGCCAGCAGTAAGGGACAATACACTGAAGCTTTCTTT. Protein product: CASSKGQYTEAFF.

J is TRBJ1-1 and V is TRBV15, with 7 bases that match TRBD1. The CDR3 length is 15 residues. CDR1 LNHNV and CDR2 YYDKDF come from the germline V gene (reference sequence). The V and J ends lost 5 bases and 4 bases, in that order; junction bases with no gene match: 10. This CDR3 is CATSGRQGRGTEAFF. Here the CDR3 DNA reads TGTGCCACCAGCGGTAGACAGGGAAGGGGCACTGAAGCTTTCTTT. Together with reference TRBV15 and TRBJ1-1, the CDR3 gives the full variable domain: DAMVIQNPRYQVTQFGKPVTLSCSQTLNHNVMYWYQQKSSQAPKLLFHYYDKDFNNEADTPDNFQSRRPNTSFCFLDIRSPGLGDTAMYLCATSGRQGRGTEAFFGQGTRLTVV.

The gene calls are TRBV7-6 and TRBJ2-1, with D tentatively TRBD2 (5 bases). The length of the CDR3 is 13 residues. V was trimmed by 3 bases and J by 7 bases, leaving 10 bases between them. The germline CDR1 and CDR2 sequences are SGHVS and FNYEAQ. CDR3 amino acids: CASSFGERNEQFF. The CDR3 DNA reads TGTGCCAGCAGCTTCGGGGAGAGGAATGAGCAGTTCTTC.

The chain combines TRBV6-6 with TRBJ2-1; D gene ambiguous. The V end was cut by 4 bases, the J end by 6 bases, with 4 bases between. CDR3 size: 11 residues. Germline lookup yields CDR1 MNHNY and CDR2 SVGAGI (reference sequence). The CDR3 coding sequence is TGTGCCAGCAGTTCTAGCAATGAGCAGTTCTTC. As protein: CASSSSNEQFF.